One TCR beta chain is described in this entry. With 60 Vbeta and 13 Jbeta primers, the PCR was carried out. Profiled with immunoSEQ multiplex PCR; TCRdb holds only in-frame clones, not every one. The data show some 80,000 clones, and the top ten clones hold roughly an eighth. J was trimmed by 6 bases and V by 0 bases; bases with no gene match: 9. The CDR3 sequence is 15 residues long. The data are from a study of cytomegalovirus exposure and HLA in healthy donors. The receptor comes from a man aged 45-65 years in good health and CMV-seropositive. The chain couples TRBV5-3 to TRBJ2-7; 7 bases line up with TRBD1. TRBV5-3 is recorded as an ORF, its role being uncertain. Specimen: PBMCs. This CDR3 is CARSLGRTGPVEQYV. The CDR3 coding sequence is TGTGCCAGAAGCTTGGGTAGGACAGGACCAGTCGAGCAGTACGTC.